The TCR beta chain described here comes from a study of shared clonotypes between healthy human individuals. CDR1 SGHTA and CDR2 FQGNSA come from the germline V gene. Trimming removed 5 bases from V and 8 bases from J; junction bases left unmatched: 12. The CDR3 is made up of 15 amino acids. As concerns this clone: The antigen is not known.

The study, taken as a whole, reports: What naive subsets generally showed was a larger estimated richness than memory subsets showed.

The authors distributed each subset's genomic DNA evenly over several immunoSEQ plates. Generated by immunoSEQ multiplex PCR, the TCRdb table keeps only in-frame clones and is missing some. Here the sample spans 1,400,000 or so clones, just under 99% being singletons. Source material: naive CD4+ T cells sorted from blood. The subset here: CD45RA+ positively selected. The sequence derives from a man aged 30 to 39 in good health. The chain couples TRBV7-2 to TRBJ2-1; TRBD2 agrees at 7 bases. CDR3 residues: CASSRSRVAGDEQFF. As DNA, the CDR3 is TGTGCCAGCAGCCGTAGCCGGGTTGCGGGGGATGAGCAGTTCTTC.